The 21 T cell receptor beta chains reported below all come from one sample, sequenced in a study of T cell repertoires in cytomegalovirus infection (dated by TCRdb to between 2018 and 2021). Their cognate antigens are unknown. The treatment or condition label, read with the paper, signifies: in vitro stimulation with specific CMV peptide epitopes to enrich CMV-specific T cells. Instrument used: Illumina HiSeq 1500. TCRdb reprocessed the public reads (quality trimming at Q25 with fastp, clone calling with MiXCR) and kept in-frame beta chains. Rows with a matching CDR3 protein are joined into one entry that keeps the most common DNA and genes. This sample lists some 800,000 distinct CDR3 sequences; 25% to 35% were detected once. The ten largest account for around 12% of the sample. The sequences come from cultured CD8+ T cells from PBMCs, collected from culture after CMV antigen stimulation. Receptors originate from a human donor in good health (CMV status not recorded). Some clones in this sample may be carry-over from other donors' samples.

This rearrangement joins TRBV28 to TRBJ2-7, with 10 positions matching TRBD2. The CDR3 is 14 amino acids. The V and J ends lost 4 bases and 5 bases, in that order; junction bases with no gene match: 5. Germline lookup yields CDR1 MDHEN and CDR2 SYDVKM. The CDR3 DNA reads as TGTGCCAGCAGTTCCCTAGCGGGGGAGGACGAGCAGTACGTC. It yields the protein CASSSLAGEDEQYV.

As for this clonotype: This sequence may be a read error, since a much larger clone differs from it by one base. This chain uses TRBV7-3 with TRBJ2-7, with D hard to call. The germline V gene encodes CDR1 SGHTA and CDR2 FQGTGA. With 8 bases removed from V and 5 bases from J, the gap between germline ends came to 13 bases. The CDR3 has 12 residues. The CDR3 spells CASCSYRDEQYF. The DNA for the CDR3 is TGTGCCAGCTGCTCCTATCGAGACGAGCAGTACTTC.

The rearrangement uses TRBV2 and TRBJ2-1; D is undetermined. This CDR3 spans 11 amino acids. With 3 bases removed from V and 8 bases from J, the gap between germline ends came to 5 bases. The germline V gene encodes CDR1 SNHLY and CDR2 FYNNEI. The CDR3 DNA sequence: TGTGCCAGCAGTGACCTGTATGAGCAGTTCTTC. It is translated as CASSDLYEQFF.

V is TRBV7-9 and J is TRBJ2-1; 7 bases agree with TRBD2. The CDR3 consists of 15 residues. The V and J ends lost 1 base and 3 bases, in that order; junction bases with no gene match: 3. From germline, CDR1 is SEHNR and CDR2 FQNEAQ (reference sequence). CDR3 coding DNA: TGTGCCAGCAGCTTAGAACCTAGCGGCTACAATGAGCAGTTCTTC. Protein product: CASSLEPSGYNEQFF.

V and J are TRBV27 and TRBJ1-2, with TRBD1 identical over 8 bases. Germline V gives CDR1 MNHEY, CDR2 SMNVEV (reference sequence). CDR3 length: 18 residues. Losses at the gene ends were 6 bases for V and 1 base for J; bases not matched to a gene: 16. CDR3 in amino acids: CASSPNPGQGNINYGYTF. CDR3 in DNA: TGTGCCAGCAGCCCTAACCCCGGACAGGGAAATATTAACTATGGCTACACCTTC.

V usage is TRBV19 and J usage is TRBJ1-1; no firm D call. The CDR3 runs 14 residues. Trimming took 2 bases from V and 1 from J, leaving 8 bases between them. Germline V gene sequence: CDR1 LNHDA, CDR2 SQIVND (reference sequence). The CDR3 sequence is CASSISAGNTEAFF. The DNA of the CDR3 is TGTGCCAGTAGTATATCAGCAGGGAACACTGAAGCTTTCTTT.

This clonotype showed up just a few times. This chain's CDR3 is CASSLLSGGSEQYF. The CDR3, as DNA: TGTGCCAGCAGCTTACTAAGCGGGGGGAGTGAGCAGTACTTC. This chain connects TRBV5-4 to TRBJ2-7, with TRBD2 matching 9 bases. The CDR3 length is 14 residues. The V gene end was trimmed by 2 bases and the J gene end by 7 bases; junction bases not matched to a gene: 7. CDR1 and CDR2 from the germline V gene are SGHNT and YYREEE (reference sequence).

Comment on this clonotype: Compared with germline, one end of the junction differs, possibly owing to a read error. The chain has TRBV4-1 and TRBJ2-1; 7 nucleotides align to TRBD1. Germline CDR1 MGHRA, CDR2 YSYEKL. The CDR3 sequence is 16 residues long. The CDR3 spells CASRHRQGSSYNEQFF. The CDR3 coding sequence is TGTGCCAGCAGACACCGACAGGGATCATCCTACAATGAGCAGTTCTTC.

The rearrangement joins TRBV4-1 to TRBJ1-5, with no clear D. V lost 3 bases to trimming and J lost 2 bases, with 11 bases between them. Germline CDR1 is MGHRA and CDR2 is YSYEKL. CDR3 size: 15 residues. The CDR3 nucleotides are TGCGCCAGCAGCCAGGGAAGAGGAGGCAATCAGCCCCAGCATTTT. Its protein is CASSQGRGGNQPQHF.

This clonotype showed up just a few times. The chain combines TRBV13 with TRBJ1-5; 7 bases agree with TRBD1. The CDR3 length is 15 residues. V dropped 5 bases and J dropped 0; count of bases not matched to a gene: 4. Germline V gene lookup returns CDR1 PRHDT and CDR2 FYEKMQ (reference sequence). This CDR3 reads CASSEQGNSNQPQHF. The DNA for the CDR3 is TGTGCCAGCAGCGAACAGGGGAATAGCAATCAGCCCCAGCATTTT.

The CDR3 bases are TGTGCCAGCAGCTCGGTCGACATCCAAGAGACCCAGTACTTC. It specifies CASSSVDIQETQYF. V and J are TRBV7-2 and TRBJ2-5; D not resolved. CDR1 is SGHTA and CDR2 is FQGNSA in the germline V gene. V was clipped by 4 bases and J by 1 base, with 10 bases between them. CDR3 length: 14 residues.

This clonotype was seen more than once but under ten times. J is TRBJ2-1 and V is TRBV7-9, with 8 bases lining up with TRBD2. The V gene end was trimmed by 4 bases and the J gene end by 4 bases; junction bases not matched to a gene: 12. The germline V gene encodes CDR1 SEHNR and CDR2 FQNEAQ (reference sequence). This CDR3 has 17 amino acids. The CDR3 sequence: CASSSGLTGGLYNEQFF. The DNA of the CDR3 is TGTGCCAGCAGCTCCGGACTTACGGGGGGGCTATACAATGAGCAGTTCTTC.

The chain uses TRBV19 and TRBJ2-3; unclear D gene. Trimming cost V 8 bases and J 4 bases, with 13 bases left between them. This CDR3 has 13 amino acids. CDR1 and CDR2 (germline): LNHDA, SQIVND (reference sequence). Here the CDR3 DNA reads TGTGCCAGTGCTTCGGTTCTAGCAGATACGCAGTATTTT. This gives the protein CASASVLADTQYF.

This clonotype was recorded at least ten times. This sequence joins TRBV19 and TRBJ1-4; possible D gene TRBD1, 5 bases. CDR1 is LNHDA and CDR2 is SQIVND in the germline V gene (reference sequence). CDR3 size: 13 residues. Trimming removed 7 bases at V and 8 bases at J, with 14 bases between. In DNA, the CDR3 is TGTGCCAGTACGAGGGGTTGGGGCGAAAAACTGTTTTTT. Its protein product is CASTRGWGEKLFF.

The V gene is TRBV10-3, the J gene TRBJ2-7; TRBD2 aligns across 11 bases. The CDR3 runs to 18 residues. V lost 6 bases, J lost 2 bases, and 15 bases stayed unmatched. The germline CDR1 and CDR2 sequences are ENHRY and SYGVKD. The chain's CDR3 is CAIRVLTSGVRTPYEQYV. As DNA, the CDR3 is TGTGCCATCAGGGTGCTGACTAGCGGGGTCAGAACTCCCTACGAGCAGTACGTC.

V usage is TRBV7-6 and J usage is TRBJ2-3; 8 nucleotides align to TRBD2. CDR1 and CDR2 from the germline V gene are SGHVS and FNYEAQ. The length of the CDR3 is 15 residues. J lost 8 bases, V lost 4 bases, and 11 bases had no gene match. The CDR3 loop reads CASSSFSGADSTQYF. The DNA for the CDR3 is TGTGCCAGCAGCTCCTTTAGCGGGGCCGACAGTACGCAGTATTTT.

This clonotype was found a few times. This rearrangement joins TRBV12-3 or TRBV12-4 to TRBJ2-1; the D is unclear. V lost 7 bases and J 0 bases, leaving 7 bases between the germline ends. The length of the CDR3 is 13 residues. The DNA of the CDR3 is TGTGCCAGCACCGAAAGCTCCTACAATGAGCAGTTCTTC. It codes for CASTESSYNEQFF.

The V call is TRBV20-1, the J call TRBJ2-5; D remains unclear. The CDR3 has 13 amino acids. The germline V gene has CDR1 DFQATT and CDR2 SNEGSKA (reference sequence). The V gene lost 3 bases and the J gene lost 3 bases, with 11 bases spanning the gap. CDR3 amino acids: CSASIGMKETQYF. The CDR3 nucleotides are TGCAGTGCTAGTATTGGGATGAAAGAGACCCAGTACTTC.

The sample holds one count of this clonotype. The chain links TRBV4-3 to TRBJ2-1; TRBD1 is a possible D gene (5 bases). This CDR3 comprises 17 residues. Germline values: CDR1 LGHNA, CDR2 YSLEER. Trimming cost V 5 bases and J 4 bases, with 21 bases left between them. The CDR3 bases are TGCGCCAGCAGCGACACCAGCCCGCCAAGGGGATACAATGAGCAGTTCTTC. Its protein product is CASSDTSPPRGYNEQFF.

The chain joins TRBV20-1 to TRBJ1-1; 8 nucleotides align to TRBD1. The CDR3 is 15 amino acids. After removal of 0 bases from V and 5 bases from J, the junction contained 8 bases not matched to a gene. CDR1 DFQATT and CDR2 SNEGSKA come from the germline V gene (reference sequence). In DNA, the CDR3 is TGCAGTGCTAGAGAAGTTCAGACAGGGGAAACTGAAGCTTTCTTT. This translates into CSAREVQTGETEAFF.

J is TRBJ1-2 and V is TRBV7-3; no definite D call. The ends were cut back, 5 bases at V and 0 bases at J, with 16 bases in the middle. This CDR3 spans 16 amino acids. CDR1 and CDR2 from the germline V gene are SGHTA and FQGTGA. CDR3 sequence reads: CASSPRFDGTNYGYTF. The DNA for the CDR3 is TGTGCCAGCAGCCCACGCTTTGACGGTACTAACTATGGCTACACCTTC. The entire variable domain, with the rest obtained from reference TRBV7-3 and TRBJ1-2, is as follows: GAGVSQTPSNKVTEKGKYVELRCDPISGHTALYWYRQSLGQGPEFLIYFQGTGAADDSGLPNDRFFAVRPEGSVSTLKIQRTERGDSAVYLCASSPRFDGTNYGYTFGSGTRLTVV.